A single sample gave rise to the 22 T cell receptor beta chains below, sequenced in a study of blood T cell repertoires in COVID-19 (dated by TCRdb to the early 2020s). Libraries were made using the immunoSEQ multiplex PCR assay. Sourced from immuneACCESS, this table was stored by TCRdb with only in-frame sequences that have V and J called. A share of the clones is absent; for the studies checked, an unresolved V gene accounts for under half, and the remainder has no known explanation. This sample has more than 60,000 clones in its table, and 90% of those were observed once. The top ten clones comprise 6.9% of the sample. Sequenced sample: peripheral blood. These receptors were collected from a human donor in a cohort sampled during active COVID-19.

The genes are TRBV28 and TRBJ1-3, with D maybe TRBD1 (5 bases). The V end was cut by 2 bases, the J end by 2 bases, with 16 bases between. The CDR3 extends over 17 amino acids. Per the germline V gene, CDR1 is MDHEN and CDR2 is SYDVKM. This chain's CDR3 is CASSLGGGAQTGNTIYF. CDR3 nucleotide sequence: TGTGCCAGCAGTTTAGGTGGAGGGGCCCAGACTGGAAACACCATATATTTT.

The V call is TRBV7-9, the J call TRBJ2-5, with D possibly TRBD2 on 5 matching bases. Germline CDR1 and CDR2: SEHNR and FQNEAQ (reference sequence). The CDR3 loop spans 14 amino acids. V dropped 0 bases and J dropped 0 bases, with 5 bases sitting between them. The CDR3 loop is CASSLADYQETQYF. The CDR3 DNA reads TGTGCCAGCAGCTTAGCGGACTACCAAGAGACCCAGTACTTC.

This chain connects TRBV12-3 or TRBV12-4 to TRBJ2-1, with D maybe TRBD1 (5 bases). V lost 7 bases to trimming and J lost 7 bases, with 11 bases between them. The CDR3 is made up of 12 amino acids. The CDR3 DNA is TGTGCCAGCACCGTACAGGTTAATGAGCAGTTCTTC. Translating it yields CASTVQVNEQFF.

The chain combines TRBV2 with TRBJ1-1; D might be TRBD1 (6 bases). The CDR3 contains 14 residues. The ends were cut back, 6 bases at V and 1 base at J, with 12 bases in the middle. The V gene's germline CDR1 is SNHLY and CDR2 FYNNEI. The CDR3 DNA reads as TGTGCCAGCAGGCCCACAGGGCGGAACACTGAAGCTTTCTTT. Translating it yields CASRPTGRNTEAFF. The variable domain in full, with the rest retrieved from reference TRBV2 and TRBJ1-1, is EPEVTQTPSHQVTQMGQEVILRCVPISNHLYFYWYRQILGQKVEFLVSFYNNEISEKSEIFDDQFSVERPDGSNFTLKIRSTKLEDSAMYFCASRPTGRNTEAFFGQGTRLTVV.

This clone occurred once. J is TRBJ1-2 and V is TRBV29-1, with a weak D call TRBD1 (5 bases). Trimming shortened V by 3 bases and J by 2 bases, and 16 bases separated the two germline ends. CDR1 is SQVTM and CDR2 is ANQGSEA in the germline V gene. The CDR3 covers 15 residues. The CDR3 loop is CSVDGGRASNYGYTF. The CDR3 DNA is TGCAGCGTTGACGGGGGGAGGGCCTCCAACTATGGCTACACCTTC.

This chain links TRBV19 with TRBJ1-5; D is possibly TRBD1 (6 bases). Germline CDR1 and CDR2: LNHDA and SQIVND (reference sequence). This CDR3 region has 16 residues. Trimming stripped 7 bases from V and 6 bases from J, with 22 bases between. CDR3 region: CASNNAGQSRAQPQHF. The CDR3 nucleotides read TGTGCCAGTAACAATGCAGGACAGTCCCGCGCTCAGCCCCAGCATTTT.

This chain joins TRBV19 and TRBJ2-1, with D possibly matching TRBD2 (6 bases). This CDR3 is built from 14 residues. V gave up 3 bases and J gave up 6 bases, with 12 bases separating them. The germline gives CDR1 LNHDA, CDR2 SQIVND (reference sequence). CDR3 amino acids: CASSMTGEVNEQFF. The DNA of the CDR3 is TGTGCCAGTAGTATGACGGGGGAGGTCAATGAGCAGTTCTTC.

CDR3 nucleotides: TGCGCCAGCAGCAAACGGGAGGGGACAGGGTCCCTCTCGTCACCCCTCCACTTT. This encodes CASSKREGTGSLSSPLHF. The J gene is TRBJ1-6, the V gene TRBV5-1; the match to TRBD1 covers 9 bases. This CDR3 is 18 amino acids long. Germline V lookup: CDR1 SGHRS, CDR2 YFSETQ. J lost 10 bases, V lost 4 bases, and 18 bases had no gene match.

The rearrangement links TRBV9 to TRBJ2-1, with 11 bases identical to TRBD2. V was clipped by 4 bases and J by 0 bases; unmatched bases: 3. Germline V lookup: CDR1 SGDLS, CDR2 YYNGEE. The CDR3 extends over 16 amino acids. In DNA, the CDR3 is TGTGCCAGCAGCACTAGCGGGGGAAGCTCCTACAATGAGCAGTTCTTC. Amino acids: CASSTSGGSSYNEQFF.

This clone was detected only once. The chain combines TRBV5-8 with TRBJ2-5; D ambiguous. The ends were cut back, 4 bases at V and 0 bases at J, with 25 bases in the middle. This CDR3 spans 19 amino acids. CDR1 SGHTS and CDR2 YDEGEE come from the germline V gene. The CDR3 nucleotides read TGTGCCAGCAGCGCGCCCCCGACAAAAGGTTCCCCGTACCAAGAGACCCAGTACTTC. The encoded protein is CASSAPPTKGSPYQETQYF.

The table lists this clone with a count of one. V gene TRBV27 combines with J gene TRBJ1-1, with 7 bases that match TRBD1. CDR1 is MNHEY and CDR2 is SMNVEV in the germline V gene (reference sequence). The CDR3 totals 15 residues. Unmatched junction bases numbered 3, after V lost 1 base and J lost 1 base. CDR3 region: CASSLFQGGNTEAFF. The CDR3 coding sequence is TGTGCCAGCAGTTTATTCCAGGGGGGGAACACTGAAGCTTTCTTT.

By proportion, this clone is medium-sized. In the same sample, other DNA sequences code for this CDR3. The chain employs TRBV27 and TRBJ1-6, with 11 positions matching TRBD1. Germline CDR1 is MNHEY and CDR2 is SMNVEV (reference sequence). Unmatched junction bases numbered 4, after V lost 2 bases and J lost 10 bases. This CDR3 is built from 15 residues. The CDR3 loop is CASSLRGQGGSPLHF. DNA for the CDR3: TGTGCCAGCAGTTTAAGGGGACAGGGGGGATCACCCCTCCACTTT.

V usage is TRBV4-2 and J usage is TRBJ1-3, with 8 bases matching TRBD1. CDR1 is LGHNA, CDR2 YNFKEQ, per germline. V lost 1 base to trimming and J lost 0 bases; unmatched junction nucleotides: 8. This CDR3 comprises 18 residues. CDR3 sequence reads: CASSQARGLFSSGNTIYF. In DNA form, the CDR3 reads TGTGCCAGCAGCCAAGCCAGGGGGCTCTTCTCCTCTGGAAACACCATATATTTT.

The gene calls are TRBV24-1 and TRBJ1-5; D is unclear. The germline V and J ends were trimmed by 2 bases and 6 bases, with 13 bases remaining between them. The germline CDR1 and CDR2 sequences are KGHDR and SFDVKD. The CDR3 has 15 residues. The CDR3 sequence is CATSDSTESSQPQHF. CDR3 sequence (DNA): TGTGCCACCAGTGATTCAACAGAGAGTAGTCAGCCCCAGCATTTT.

CDR3 residues: CASSLGRESETQYF. The CDR3 bases are TGCGCCAGCAGCTTGGGGAGAGAGTCGGAGACCCAGTACTTC. The rearrangement uses TRBV5-1 and TRBJ2-5; the D is unclear. Germline V gene lookup returns CDR1 SGHRS and CDR2 YFSETQ. The CDR3 is 14 amino acids. Trimming removed 0 bases from V and 5 bases from J, with 11 bases in between.

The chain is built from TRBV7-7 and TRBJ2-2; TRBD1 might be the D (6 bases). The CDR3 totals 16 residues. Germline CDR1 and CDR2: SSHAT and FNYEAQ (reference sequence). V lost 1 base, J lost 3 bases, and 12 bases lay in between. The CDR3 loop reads CASSLDGQTDTGELFF. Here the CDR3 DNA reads TGTGCCAGCAGCTTAGACGGACAGACAGACACCGGGGAGCTGTTTTTT.

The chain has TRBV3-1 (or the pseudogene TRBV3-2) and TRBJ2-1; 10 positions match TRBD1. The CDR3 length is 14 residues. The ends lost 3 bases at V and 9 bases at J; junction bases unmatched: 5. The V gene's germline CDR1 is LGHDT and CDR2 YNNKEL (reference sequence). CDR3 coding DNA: TGTGCCAGCAGCCACCCGGGACAGGGGAGTGAGCAGTTCTTC. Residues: CASSHPGQGSEQFF.

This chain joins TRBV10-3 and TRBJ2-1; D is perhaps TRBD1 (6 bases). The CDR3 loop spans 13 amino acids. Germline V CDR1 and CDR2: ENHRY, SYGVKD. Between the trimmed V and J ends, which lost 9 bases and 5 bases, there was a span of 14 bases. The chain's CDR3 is CAIAGTLNNEQFF. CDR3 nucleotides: TGTGCCATAGCCGGGACACTGAACAATGAGCAGTTCTTC.

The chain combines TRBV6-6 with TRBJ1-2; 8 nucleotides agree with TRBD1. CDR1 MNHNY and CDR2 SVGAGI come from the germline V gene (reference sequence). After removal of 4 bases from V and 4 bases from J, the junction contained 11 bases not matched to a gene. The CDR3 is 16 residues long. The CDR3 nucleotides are TGTGCCAGCAGTTCTACGTCGGACAGGGCAACCTATGGCTACACCTTC. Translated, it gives CASSSTSDRATYGYTF.

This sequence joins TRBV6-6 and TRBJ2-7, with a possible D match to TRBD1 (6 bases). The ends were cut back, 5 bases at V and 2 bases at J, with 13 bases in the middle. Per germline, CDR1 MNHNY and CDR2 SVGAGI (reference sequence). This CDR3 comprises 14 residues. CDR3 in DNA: TGTGCCAGCAGTCCGGACAGTACGACCTACGAGCAGTACTTC. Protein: CASSPDSTTYEQYF.

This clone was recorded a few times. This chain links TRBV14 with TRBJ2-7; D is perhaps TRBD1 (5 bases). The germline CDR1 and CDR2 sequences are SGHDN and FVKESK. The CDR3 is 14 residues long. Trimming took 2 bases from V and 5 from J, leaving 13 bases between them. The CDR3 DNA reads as TGTGCCAGCAGCCAATATATGGGGCTCGACGAGCAGTACTTC. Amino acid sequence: CASSQYMGLDEQYF. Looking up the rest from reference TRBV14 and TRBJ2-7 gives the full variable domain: EAGVTQFPSHSVIEKGQTVTLRCDPISGHDNLYWYRRVMGKEIKFLLHFVKESKQDESGMPNNRFLAERTGGTYSTLKVQPAELEDSGVYFCASSQYMGLDEQYFGPGTRLTVT.

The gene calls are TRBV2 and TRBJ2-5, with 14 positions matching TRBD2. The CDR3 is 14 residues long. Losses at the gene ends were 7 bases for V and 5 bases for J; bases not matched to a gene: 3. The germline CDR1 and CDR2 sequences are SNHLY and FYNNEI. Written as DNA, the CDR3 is TGTGCCAGCAAGGGGACTAGCGGGGGTGAGACCCAGTACTTC. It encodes CASKGTSGGETQYF.